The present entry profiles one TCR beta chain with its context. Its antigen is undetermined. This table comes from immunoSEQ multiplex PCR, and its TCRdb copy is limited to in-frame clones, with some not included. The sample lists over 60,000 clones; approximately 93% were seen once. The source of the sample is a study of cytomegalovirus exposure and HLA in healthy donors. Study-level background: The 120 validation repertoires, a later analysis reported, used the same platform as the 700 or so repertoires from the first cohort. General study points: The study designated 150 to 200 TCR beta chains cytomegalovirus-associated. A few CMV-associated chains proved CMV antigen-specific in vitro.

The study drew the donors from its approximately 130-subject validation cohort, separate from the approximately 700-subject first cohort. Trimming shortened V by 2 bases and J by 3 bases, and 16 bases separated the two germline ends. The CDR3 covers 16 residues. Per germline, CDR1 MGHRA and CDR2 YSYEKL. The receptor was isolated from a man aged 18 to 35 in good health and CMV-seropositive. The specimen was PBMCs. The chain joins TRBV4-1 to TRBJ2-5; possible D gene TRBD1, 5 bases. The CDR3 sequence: CASSQYGAGMKETQYF. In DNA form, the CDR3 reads TGCGCCAGCAGCCAATATGGGGCAGGGATGAAAGAGACCCAGTACTTC.